The TCR beta chain under discussion was sequenced for a study of T cell responses to AZD1222 COVID-19 vaccine. Findings and limits, study-wide: Mostly white British, mostly female donors; authors suggested clonal diversity may be underestimated.

The assay was immunoSEQ multiplex PCR, and TCRdb's table has in-frame clones only and misses some. The sample has about 190,000 clones, roughly 91% seen once; the top ten hold approximately 0.97%. This CDR3 spans 15 amino acids. Per the germline V gene, CDR1 is WNHNN and CDR2 is SYGVQD (reference sequence). Between the trimmed V and J ends, which lost 7 bases and 0 bases, there was a span of 15 bases. Comment on this clone: As yet, its antigen is unknown.

Sequenced here: peripheral blood, sampled on day 0 of AZD1222 vaccination. The clonotype comes from an adult in good health. This chain joins TRBV10-1 and TRBJ2-5, with D unresolved. CDR3 residues: CASTVGQDNQETQYF. The CDR3 DNA follows: TGCGCCAGCACCGTCGGGCAAGATAACCAAGAGACCCAGTACTTC.